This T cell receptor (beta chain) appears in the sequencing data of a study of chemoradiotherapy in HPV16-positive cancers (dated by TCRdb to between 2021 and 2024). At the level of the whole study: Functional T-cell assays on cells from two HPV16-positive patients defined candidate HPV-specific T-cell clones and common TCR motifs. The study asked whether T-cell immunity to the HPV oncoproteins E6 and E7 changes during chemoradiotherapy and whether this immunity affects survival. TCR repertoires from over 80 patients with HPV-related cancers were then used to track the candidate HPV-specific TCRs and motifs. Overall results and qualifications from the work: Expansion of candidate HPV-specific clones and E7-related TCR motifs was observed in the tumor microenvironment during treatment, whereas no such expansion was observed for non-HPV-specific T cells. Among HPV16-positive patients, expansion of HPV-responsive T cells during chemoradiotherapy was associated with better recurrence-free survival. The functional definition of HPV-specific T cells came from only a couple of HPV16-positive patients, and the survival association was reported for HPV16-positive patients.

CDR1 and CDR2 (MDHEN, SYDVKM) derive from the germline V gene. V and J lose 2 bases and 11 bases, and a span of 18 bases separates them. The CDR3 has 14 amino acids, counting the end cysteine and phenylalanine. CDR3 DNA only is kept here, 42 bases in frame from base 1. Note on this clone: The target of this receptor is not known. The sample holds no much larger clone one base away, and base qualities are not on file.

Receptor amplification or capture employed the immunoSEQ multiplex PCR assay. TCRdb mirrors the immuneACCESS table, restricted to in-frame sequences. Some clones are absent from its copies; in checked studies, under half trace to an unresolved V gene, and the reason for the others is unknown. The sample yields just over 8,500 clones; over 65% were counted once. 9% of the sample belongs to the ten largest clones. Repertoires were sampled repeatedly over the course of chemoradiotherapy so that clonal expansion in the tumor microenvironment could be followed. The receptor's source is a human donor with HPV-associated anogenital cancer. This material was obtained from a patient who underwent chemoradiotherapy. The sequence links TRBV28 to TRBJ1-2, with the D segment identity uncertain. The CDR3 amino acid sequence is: CASSLGLGTRGYTF. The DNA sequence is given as TGTGCCAGCAGTTTAGGTCTGGGAACGCGGGGTTACACCTTC.